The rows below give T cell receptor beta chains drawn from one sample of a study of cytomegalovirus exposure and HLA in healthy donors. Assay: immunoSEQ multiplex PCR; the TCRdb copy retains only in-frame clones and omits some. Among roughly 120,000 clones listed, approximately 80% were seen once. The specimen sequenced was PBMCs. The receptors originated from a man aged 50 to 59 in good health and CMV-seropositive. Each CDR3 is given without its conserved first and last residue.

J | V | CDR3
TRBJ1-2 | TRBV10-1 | AGSSPRPSPYGYT
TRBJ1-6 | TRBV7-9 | ASSRTTGANSPLH
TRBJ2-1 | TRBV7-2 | ASERGIWNEQF
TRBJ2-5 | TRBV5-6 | ASSSLQGFGETQY
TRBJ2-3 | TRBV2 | ASSETASGRRTDTQY
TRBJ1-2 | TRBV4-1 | ASSQEGDRTDCF
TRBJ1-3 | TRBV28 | ASSSRQGAGNTIY
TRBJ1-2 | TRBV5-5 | ASSSPVREPNGYT
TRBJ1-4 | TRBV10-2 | ASKVQGGEKLF
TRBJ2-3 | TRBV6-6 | ASSFSFGTDTQY
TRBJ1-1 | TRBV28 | ASSRSGGEAF
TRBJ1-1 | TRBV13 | ASSLEGVWGGGGGITEAF
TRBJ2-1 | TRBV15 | ATSSYGSYNEQF
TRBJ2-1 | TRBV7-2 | ASSLEAGRYNEQF
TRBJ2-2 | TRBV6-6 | ASSQASAFGGELF
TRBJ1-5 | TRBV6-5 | ASSYSLEGGVPQH
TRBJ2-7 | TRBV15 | ATSRAGTGGSYEQY
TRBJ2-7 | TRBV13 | ASSFRQGAYEQY
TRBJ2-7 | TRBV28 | ASSAGGRQQY
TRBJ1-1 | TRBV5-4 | ASSWDTNTEAF
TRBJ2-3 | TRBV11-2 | ASSLATSGRGTQY
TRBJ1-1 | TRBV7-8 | ASRNIRDRGLNTEAF